A selection of T cell receptor beta chains follows, all from one sample in a study of patients and donors after allogeneic stem cell transplantation. One entry per CDR3 protein results from TCRdb running MiXCR on the RT-PCR reads. Here the sample spans approximately 2,000 distinct CDR3 sequences, about 1.7% being singletons. Specimen: blood, either unsorted or a sorted T cell fraction (not recorded which). Source of these receptors: a human donor who was either an allogeneic HSCT recipient or a stem cell or donor lymphocyte infusion donor (not recorded which). It is not recorded whose cells these are; they may come from a transplant donor. Both conserved end residues are part of each CDR3. Each record gives: D gene, clone size, J gene, V gene, CDR3 protein, CDR3 DNA. A D gene is named only where the DNA matches it firmly. Where a row states a size, it is once, few, many or the class of an expanded clone; other rows omit it.

d_call: NA; clone_size: medium-sized; j_call: TRBJ2-7; v_call: TRBV5-4; cdr3_aa: CASSTSGDEQYF; cdr3_nt: TGTGCCAGCAGCACCTCAGGGGACGAGCAGTACTTC
d_call: TRBD2; clone_size: medium-sized; j_call: TRBJ2-5; v_call: TRBV11-2; cdr3_aa: CASSLGRAGGETQYF; cdr3_nt: TGTGCCAGCAGCTTAGGAAGAGCGGGGGGAGAGACCCAGTACTTC
d_call: TRBD1; clone_size: medium-sized; j_call: TRBJ1-2; v_call: TRBV2; cdr3_aa: CASSEGQGVYGYTF; cdr3_nt: TGTGCCAGCAGTGAGGGACAGGGGGTGTATGGCTACACCTTC
d_call: NA; clone_size: medium-sized; j_call: TRBJ2-3; v_call: TRBV5-1; cdr3_aa: CASSLQGGLVPDTQYF; cdr3_nt: TGCGCCAGCAGCTTGCAGGGGGGCCTTGTCCCAGATACGCAGTATTTT
d_call: NA; clone_size: medium-sized; j_call: TRBJ1-1; v_call: TRBV6-6; cdr3_aa: CASSRLTGSREAFF; cdr3_nt: TGTGCCAGCAGTCGACTGACAGGATCTAGAGAAGCTTTCTTT
d_call: NA; clone_size: medium-sized; j_call: TRBJ2-5; v_call: TRBV15; cdr3_aa: CATSRDAETQYF; cdr3_nt: TGTGCCACCAGCAGAGATGCGGAGACCCAGTACTTC
d_call: NA; clone_size: NA; j_call: TRBJ2-5; v_call: TRBV24-1; cdr3_aa: CATSQRGGQETQYF; cdr3_nt: TGTGCCACCAGCCAGAGGGGGGGGCAAGAGACCCAGTACTTC
d_call: NA; clone_size: medium-sized; j_call: TRBJ2-7; v_call: TRBV3-1; cdr3_aa: CASSQEGVPAEQYF; cdr3_nt: TGTGCCAGCAGCCAAGAGGGAGTTCCCGCCGAGCAGTACTTC
d_call: NA; clone_size: medium-sized; j_call: TRBJ2-3; v_call: TRBV9; cdr3_aa: CASSVGDHRTDTQYF; cdr3_nt: TGTGCCAGCAGCGTAGGGGACCACCGCACAGATACGCAGTATTTT
d_call: NA; clone_size: medium-sized; j_call: TRBJ2-1; v_call: TRBV12-3/TRBV12-4; cdr3_aa: CASSLAQGYEQFF; cdr3_nt: TGTGCCAGCAGTTTAGCGCAGGGTTACGAGCAGTTCTTC
d_call: NA; clone_size: NA; j_call: TRBJ2-1; v_call: TRBV28; cdr3_aa: CASSAAGDSREQFF; cdr3_nt: TGTGCCAGCAGTGCAGCGGGTGACAGCCGTGAGCAGTTCTTC
d_call: TRBD1; clone_size: medium-sized; j_call: TRBJ1-6; v_call: TRBV19; cdr3_aa: CATRQGASPLHF; cdr3_nt: TGTGCCACCAGACAGGGAGCTTCACCCCTCCACTTT
d_call: TRBD1; clone_size: medium-sized; j_call: TRBJ1-2; v_call: TRBV6-4; cdr3_aa: CASRPTPGGGYGYTF; cdr3_nt: TGTGCCAGCAGACCCACCCCAGGGGGCGGCTATGGCTACACCTTC
d_call: NA; clone_size: medium-sized; j_call: TRBJ1-1; v_call: TRBV30; cdr3_aa: CAWSKEVVGTEAFF; cdr3_nt: TGTGCCTGGAGCAAGGAGGTAGTTGGGACTGAAGCTTTCTTT
d_call: TRBD2; clone_size: medium-sized; j_call: TRBJ2-1; v_call: TRBV7-9; cdr3_aa: CASSPRGDEQFF; cdr3_nt: TGTGCCAGCAGCCCGCGGGGGGATGAGCAGTTCTTC
d_call: NA; clone_size: medium-sized; j_call: TRBJ2-3; v_call: TRBV10-3; cdr3_aa: CAISESADTQYF; cdr3_nt: TGTGCCATCAGTGAGTCCGCAGATACGCAGTATTTT
d_call: NA; clone_size: large; j_call: TRBJ1-1; v_call: TRBV14; cdr3_aa: CASSLGTEAFF; cdr3_nt: TGTGCCAGCAGCCTCGGGACTGAAGCTTTCTTT
d_call: NA; clone_size: medium-sized; j_call: TRBJ2-5; v_call: TRBV12-3/TRBV12-4; cdr3_aa: CASSRRRSQETQYF; cdr3_nt: TGTGCCAGCAGCCGCCGGCGAAGCCAAGAGACCCAGTACTTC